The present T cell receptor beta chain was sequenced within a study of spatial heterogeneity in lung cancer. This clonotype is deemed medium-sized. Its antigen is undetermined. The size of this beta chain means little, since it is a stray read in a library made for alpha chains. Regarding the study as a whole: The study found that expanded intratumoral alpha and beta TCR counts tracked tumor mutation counts. Estimated TCR-seq coverage of tumor T cells was only around 7% for alpha chains. For beta chains, the corresponding estimate was around 14%.

Losses at the gene ends were 6 bases for V and 4 bases for J; bases not matched to a gene: 7. In germline, CDR1 is MDHEN, CDR2 SYDVKM. The CDR3 extends over 14 amino acids. The presence of a unique molecular identifier marked each TCR cDNA molecule. TCRdb re-analysed the 5' RACE reads in MiXCR, keeping a single row per CDR3 protein. The table records fewer than 3,000 distinct CDR3 sequences, 49% of them present only once. Time point here: sample taken at primary tumor resection. There were 70 to 80 donors, all of them untreated patients with early-stage non-small cell lung cancer. The input material, whole RNA from tumor, nontumor lung or frozen PBMC, was sequenced unsorted.

The sample in question was lung tumor tissue, obtained at surgery. This sequence was found in a male donor with early-stage non-small cell lung cancer. This chain connects TRBV28 to TRBJ2-7; 9 positions match TRBD1. As DNA, the CDR3 is TGTGCCAGCAGGGACAGGGGAAGTAGGTACGAGCAGTACTTC. Its translation is CASRDRGSRYEQYF.